This is a list of T cell receptor beta chains from one sample in a study of regulatory T cells in long-lasting Graves disease. TCRdb reprocessed the multiplex PCR reads with MiXCR, giving one entry per CDR3 protein. The sample includes about 470,000 distinct CDR3 sequences, 15% to 20% of them seen just once. The same sample was also studied in work on T cells in Graves' hyperthyroidism and ophthalmopathy.

The source material was peripheral blood mononuclear cells (PBMCs), sampled at new diagnosis, from a patient treated with antithyroid drugs. These receptors all come from a man aged 40-49 years with Graves disease. Each CDR3 is given with its conserved first and last residue. D genes are given only for firm matches. Rows give clone size only sometimes, using once, few, many, or a class for an expanded clone.

j_gene: TRBJ2-4
v_gene: TRBV30
abundance: .
d_gene: .
CDR3nt: TGTGCCTGGAGAACAGCCAAAAACATTCAGTACTTC
CDR3aa: CAWRTAKNIQYF

j_gene: TRBJ2-1
v_gene: TRBV28
abundance: once
d_gene: .
CDR3nt: TGTGCCAGCACCCTGGGGAGACTTCCAAACAATGAGCAGTTCTTC
CDR3aa: CASTLGRLPNNEQFF

j_gene: TRBJ2-1
v_gene: TRBV5-4
abundance: .
d_gene: TRBD2
CDR3nt: TGTGCCAGCAGCCTGCGGGCGGCGGGAGGAGGCGATGAGCAGTTCTTC
CDR3aa: CASSLRAAGGGDEQFF

j_gene: TRBJ2-7
v_gene: TRBV5-1
abundance: many
d_gene: .
CDR3nt: TGTGCCAGCAGTTTAGGCCGGGACTACGAGCAGTACTTC
CDR3aa: CASSLGRDYEQYF

j_gene: TRBJ2-7
v_gene: TRBV28
abundance: .
d_gene: TRBD2
CDR3nt: TGTGCCAGCAGTGTCGGGGGACTAGCGGAAGTCTACGAGCAGTACTTC
CDR3aa: CASSVGGLAEVYEQYF

j_gene: TRBJ2-7
v_gene: TRBV28
abundance: few
d_gene: .
CDR3nt: TGTGCCAGCAGTTTTGCAGGGAGCAACGAGCAGTACTTC
CDR3aa: CASSFAGSNEQYF

j_gene: TRBJ2-5
v_gene: TRBV6-2/TRBV6-3
abundance: many
d_gene: .
CDR3nt: TGTGCCAGCAGTTACTCGACTAGCCCCCAGGGGAGAGAGACCCAGTACTTC
CDR3aa: CASSYSTSPQGRETQYF

j_gene: TRBJ2-3
v_gene: TRBV3-1
abundance: many
d_gene: .
CDR3nt: TGTGCCAGCAGCCAAGCCCGGGGCTGGGGAAATACGCAGTATTTT
CDR3aa: CASSQARGWGNTQYF

j_gene: TRBJ2-5
v_gene: TRBV27
abundance: few
d_gene: TRBD2
CDR3nt: TGTGCCAGCAAAGTGGGGGGGTTACGACAAGAGACCCAGTACTTC
CDR3aa: CASKVGGLRQETQYF

j_gene: TRBJ1-5
v_gene: TRBV24-1
abundance: .
d_gene: TRBD1
CDR3nt: TGTGCCACCAGTGCCTCCGGACAGGGCCCAAATCAGCCCCAGCATTTT
CDR3aa: CATSASGQGPNQPQHF

j_gene: TRBJ2-2
v_gene: TRBV7-3
abundance: .
d_gene: .
CDR3nt: TGTGCCAGCAGCTTAGGACTCCCCAACACCGGGGAGCTGTTTTTT
CDR3aa: CASSLGLPNTGELFF

j_gene: TRBJ2-3
v_gene: TRBV7-3
abundance: many
d_gene: .
CDR3nt: TGTGCCAGCAGCTTAAGTGGAGGGGCGGAAGATACGCAGTATTTT
CDR3aa: CASSLSGGAEDTQYF

j_gene: TRBJ2-7
v_gene: TRBV6-5
abundance: many
d_gene: .
CDR3nt: TGTGCCAGCAGTTCGGGCAGGGCGACCTACTACGAGCAGTACTTC
CDR3aa: CASSSGRATYYEQYF

j_gene: TRBJ2-1
v_gene: TRBV7-3
abundance: few
d_gene: TRBD2
CDR3nt: TGTGCCAGCAGCTCCGGACTAGGGTGGGGCTATGAGCAGTTCTTC
CDR3aa: CASSSGLGWGYEQFF

j_gene: TRBJ2-1
v_gene: TRBV28
abundance: .
d_gene: TRBD1
CDR3nt: TGTACCAGCAGTACTTATCCGGGACAGGGGACCAATGAGCAGTTCTTC
CDR3aa: CTSSTYPGQGTNEQFF

j_gene: TRBJ2-5
v_gene: TRBV29-1
abundance: few
d_gene: .
CDR3nt: TGCAGCGTTGCCAGAGAACTGGTGGCGCAGACCCAGTACTTC
CDR3aa: CSVARELVAQTQYF

j_gene: TRBJ2-7
v_gene: TRBV20-1
abundance: .
d_gene: .
CDR3nt: TGCAGTGCTAGTCCCCGGGGTCGGGACGAGCAGTACTTC
CDR3aa: CSASPRGRDEQYF

j_gene: TRBJ1-5
v_gene: TRBV7-9
abundance: many
d_gene: .
CDR3nt: TGTGCCAGCAGCGTAGGACAGTACAATCAGCCCCAGCATTTT
CDR3aa: CASSVGQYNQPQHF

j_gene: TRBJ2-5
v_gene: TRBV20-1
abundance: many
d_gene: .
CDR3nt: TGCAGTGCTAGTCCCCTTAGTGGACAAGAGACCCAGTACTTC
CDR3aa: CSASPLSGQETQYF

j_gene: TRBJ1-1
v_gene: TRBV10-3
abundance: .
d_gene: .
CDR3nt: TGTGCCATCAGCTCCGGGACAAGGAGGCCTGAAGCTTTCTTT
CDR3aa: CAISSGTRRPEAFF

j_gene: TRBJ1-4
v_gene: TRBV5-1
abundance: many
d_gene: TRBD1
CDR3nt: TGCGCCAGCAGCCTCAACAGGGGGAGTAATGAAAAACTGTTTTTT
CDR3aa: CASSLNRGSNEKLFF

j_gene: TRBJ2-1
v_gene: TRBV4-1
abundance: .
d_gene: .
CDR3nt: TGCGCCAGCAGCCAAGTGACAGGCCCGCCAATCTACAATGAGCAGTTCTTC
CDR3aa: CASSQVTGPPIYNEQFF

j_gene: TRBJ2-3
v_gene: TRBV30
abundance: few
d_gene: .
CDR3nt: TGTGCCTGGATGCGTGGAAGCACAGATACGCAGTATTTT
CDR3aa: CAWMRGSTDTQYF

j_gene: TRBJ2-5
v_gene: TRBV12-3/TRBV12-4
abundance: .
d_gene: .
CDR3nt: TGTGCCAGCAGTTGGGGGGGGCTAGAGACCCAGTACTTC
CDR3aa: CASSWGGLETQYF

j_gene: TRBJ2-7
v_gene: TRBV2
abundance: many
d_gene: .
CDR3nt: TGTGCCAGCAGTTGGGACTCAACCTACGAGCAGTACTTC
CDR3aa: CASSWDSTYEQYF

j_gene: TRBJ2-1
v_gene: TRBV24-1
abundance: once
d_gene: TRBD1
CDR3nt: TGTGCCACCAGTGGAACAGGGGTTCTTGGTTACAATGAGCAGTTCTTC
CDR3aa: CATSGTGVLGYNEQFF

j_gene: TRBJ2-1
v_gene: TRBV9
abundance: once
d_gene: .
CDR3nt: TGTGCCAGCAGCGTAGACGTCACTCTCTCCTACAATGAGCAGTTCTTC
CDR3aa: CASSVDVTLSYNEQFF

j_gene: TRBJ1-5
v_gene: TRBV7-2
abundance: .
d_gene: .
CDR3nt: TGTGCCAGCAGCCGGGTGGGCAATCAGCCCCAGCATTTT
CDR3aa: CASSRVGNQPQHF

j_gene: TRBJ2-2
v_gene: TRBV7-2
abundance: .
d_gene: .
CDR3nt: TGTGCCAGCAGACGTCGGACAGTCACCGGGGAGCTGTTTTTT
CDR3aa: CASRRRTVTGELFF

j_gene: TRBJ1-1
v_gene: TRBV12-3/TRBV12-4
abundance: many
d_gene: .
CDR3nt: TGTGCCAGCTCGGTAGCAATGAACACTGAAGCTTTCTTT
CDR3aa: CASSVAMNTEAFF

j_gene: TRBJ2-5
v_gene: TRBV2
abundance: many
d_gene: .
CDR3nt: TGTGCCAGCAACAGGGAACGAGAGACCCAGTACTTC
CDR3aa: CASNRERETQYF

j_gene: TRBJ2-3
v_gene: TRBV19
abundance: .
d_gene: .
CDR3nt: TGTGCCAGTACCCTCCTGGCCCGAACCCCTGGCGGGACAGATACGCAGTATTTT
CDR3aa: CASTLLARTPGGTDTQYF

j_gene: TRBJ2-3
v_gene: TRBV24-1
abundance: few
d_gene: .
CDR3nt: TGTGCCACCAGTGACCGGGGCACAGATACGCAGTATTTT
CDR3aa: CATSDRGTDTQYF

j_gene: TRBJ2-1
v_gene: TRBV11-2
abundance: once
d_gene: .
CDR3nt: TGTGCCAGCAGCTTCCGGGACCTTGGGGATGGGCAGTTCTTC
CDR3aa: CASSFRDLGDGQFF

j_gene: TRBJ2-7
v_gene: TRBV11-2
abundance: many
d_gene: TRBD1
CDR3nt: TGTGCCAGCAGCTCATCCCGGGACAGGCTCGGAACCTCCTACGAGCAGTACTTC
CDR3aa: CASSSSRDRLGTSYEQYF

j_gene: TRBJ1-5
v_gene: TRBV12-3/TRBV12-4
abundance: few
d_gene: .
CDR3nt: TGTGCCAGCAGTTTATCCCATTACAATCAGCCCCAGCATTTT
CDR3aa: CASSLSHYNQPQHF

j_gene: TRBJ2-7
v_gene: TRBV13
abundance: many
d_gene: TRBD1
CDR3nt: TGTGCCAGCAGCTTATTTGGGACAGGGTCCTACGAGCAGTACTTC
CDR3aa: CASSLFGTGSYEQYF

j_gene: TRBJ1-1
v_gene: TRBV20-1
abundance: few
d_gene: TRBD1
CDR3nt: TGCAGTGCTAGCAGGGGGGAGTTGAACACTGAAGCTTTCTTT
CDR3aa: CSASRGELNTEAFF

j_gene: TRBJ2-5
v_gene: TRBV28
abundance: many
d_gene: TRBD1
CDR3nt: TGTGCCAGCAGCCCCGGACAGGGGAGGGTGCAAGGAGAGACCCAGTACTTC
CDR3aa: CASSPGQGRVQGETQYF

j_gene: TRBJ2-7
v_gene: TRBV13
abundance: .
d_gene: TRBD2
CDR3nt: TGTGCCAGCAGCTTTGACGGACTAGCCCCCTACGAGCAGTACTTC
CDR3aa: CASSFDGLAPYEQYF

j_gene: TRBJ2-2
v_gene: TRBV4-2
abundance: .
d_gene: .
CDR3nt: TGTGCCAGCAGCCAGGAAATCACCGGGGAGCTGTTTTTT
CDR3aa: CASSQEITGELFF

j_gene: TRBJ2-1
v_gene: TRBV27
abundance: .
d_gene: TRBD2
CDR3nt: TGTGCCAGCAGCGGGGGGGGGGGTGTGCTCTACAATGAGCAGTTCTTC
CDR3aa: CASSGGGGVLYNEQFF

j_gene: TRBJ1-5
v_gene: TRBV10-3
abundance: .
d_gene: .
CDR3nt: TGTGCCATCAGTGAGGCAGGGTGGGATGAGCCCCAGCATTTT
CDR3aa: CAISEAGWDEPQHF

j_gene: TRBJ2-1
v_gene: TRBV27
abundance: .
d_gene: TRBD1
CDR3nt: TGTGCCAGTGGACAGGGTTGGGGGAATGAGCAGTTCTTC
CDR3aa: CASGQGWGNEQFF

j_gene: TRBJ2-1
v_gene: TRBV7-9
abundance: many
d_gene: TRBD2
CDR3nt: TGTGCCAGCAGCGCCGGGACTAGCATTGTCTATGAGCAGTTCTTC
CDR3aa: CASSAGTSIVYEQFF

j_gene: TRBJ2-1
v_gene: TRBV5-1
abundance: many
d_gene: .
CDR3nt: TGCGCCAGCAGTGACCCCTCCTACAATGAGCAGTTCTTC
CDR3aa: CASSDPSYNEQFF

j_gene: TRBJ2-2
v_gene: TRBV28
abundance: many
d_gene: .
CDR3nt: TGTGCCAGCAGTTTCTCCGGAGTTTTGGCGGGGAACACCGGGGAGCTGTTTTTT
CDR3aa: CASSFSGVLAGNTGELFF

j_gene: TRBJ2-7
v_gene: TRBV20-1
abundance: many
d_gene: .
CDR3nt: TGCAGTGCTAGAGGCGGCGGTGGGGCCTACGAGCAGTACTTC
CDR3aa: CSARGGGGAYEQYF

j_gene: TRBJ2-7
v_gene: TRBV10-3
abundance: .
d_gene: .
CDR3nt: TGTGCCATCAGTGAGTCTGTGACAGCTGACTCCTACGAGCAGTACTTC
CDR3aa: CAISESVTADSYEQYF

j_gene: TRBJ2-1
v_gene: TRBV28
abundance: many
d_gene: .
CDR3nt: TGTGCCAGCAGTTTTCGAGTCTCCTACAATGAGCAGTTCTTC
CDR3aa: CASSFRVSYNEQFF

j_gene: TRBJ2-1
v_gene: TRBV3-1
abundance: few
d_gene: .
CDR3nt: TGTGCCAGCAGGTTAACCGGGACTGGGGGGTCCAATGAGCAGTTCTTC
CDR3aa: CASRLTGTGGSNEQFF